The 19 T cell receptor beta chains below all came from one sample that was sequenced in a study of CD8 T cells in Susac syndrome. Reverse transcription used roughly 0.45 to 1 ug RNA and random hexamers. TCRdb used MiXCR to reprocess the immunoSEQ multiplex PCR reads, holding one entry per CDR3 protein. The table has fewer than 250,000 distinct CDR3 sequences, 80% to 95% seen once. The specimen was CD8+ T cells from PBMCs. The receptor source for this set is a human donor with multiple sclerosis.

This clonotype was counted once. This rearrangement joins TRBV12-5 to TRBJ1-1; possibly TRBD1 for D (6 bases). CDR1 LGHNT and CDR2 FRNRAP come from the germline V gene. The CDR3 runs to 15 residues. The germline V and J ends were trimmed by 6 bases and 2 bases, with 16 bases remaining between them. The CDR3 DNA is TGTGCTAGTGGCCCCGGGCAGGGGAGTAACACTGAAGCTTTCTTT. This translates into CASGPGQGSNTEAFF.

The chain uses TRBV30 and TRBJ2-2; unclear D gene. Germline CDR1 reads GTSNPN; CDR2 reads SVGIG (reference sequence). V lost 0 bases and J 4 bases, leaving 9 bases between the germline ends. The CDR3 is made up of 14 amino acids. CDR3 sequence reads: CAWSVNGITGELFF. In nucleotides, the CDR3 is TGTGCCTGGAGTGTAAACGGAATCACCGGGGAGCTGTTTTTT.

V gene TRBV11-2 combines with J gene TRBJ2-6, with D unclear. Trimming cost V 0 bases and J 0 bases, with 12 bases left between them. There are 18 residues in the CDR3. Germline V lookup: CDR1 SGHAT, CDR2 FQNNGV. DNA for the CDR3: TGTGCCAGCAGCTTAGAACTGGCAACCACCTCTGGGGCCAACGTCCTGACTTTC. Its translation is CASSLELATTSGANVLTF.

This clonotype was seen only a few times. The V gene is TRBV6-2 or TRBV6-3, the J gene TRBJ2-1; D might be TRBD1 (7 bases). The V gene's germline CDR1 is MNHEY and CDR2 SVGEGT. V was cut by 5 bases and J by 0 bases, with 8 bases left in between. CDR3 length: 14 residues. The CDR3 sequence is CASSQGGSYNEQFF. DNA of the CDR3: TGTGCCAGCAGTCAGGGGGGCTCCTACAATGAGCAGTTCTTC.

This clonotype has only one observation. The J gene is TRBJ2-4, the V gene TRBV20-1; D perhaps matches TRBD2 (5 bases). From germline, CDR1 is DFQATT and CDR2 SNEGSKA (reference sequence). CDR3 length: 14 residues. V was trimmed by 5 bases and J by 2 bases, leaving 13 bases between them. The DNA of the CDR3 is TGCAGTGCTCCATCGGGAACCTCCAAAAACATTCAGTACTTC. Translation gives CSAPSGTSKNIQYF.

This clonotype occurred once. The rearrangement joins TRBV5-6 to TRBJ1-2; 7 bases map to TRBD1. The CDR3 totals 13 residues. Germline CDR1 reads SGHDT; CDR2 reads YYEEEE. V lost 3 bases to trimming and J lost 8 bases; unmatched junction nucleotides: 7. The CDR3 DNA reads as TGTGCCAGCAGCTCCGGGTTGGACAGGGGCTACACCTTC. Encoded protein: CASSSGLDRGYTF.

The V and J genes are TRBV27 and TRBJ1-2; maybe TRBD1 (6 bases). This CDR3 contains 13 residues. Germline values: CDR1 MNHEY, CDR2 SMNVEV (reference sequence). Trimming took 7 bases from V and 4 from J, leaving 13 bases between them. This CDR3 is CASKWTEGYGYTF. The CDR3 DNA is TGTGCCAGCAAGTGGACAGAAGGCTATGGCTACACCTTC.

CDR3 loop: CASEGQMNTEAFF. The CDR3 nucleotides are TGTGCCAGCGAGGGACAGATGAACACTGAAGCTTTCTTT. The chain couples TRBV19 to TRBJ1-1, with 7 bases matching TRBD1. CDR1 and CDR2 (germline): LNHDA, SQIVND (reference sequence). This CDR3 is built from 13 residues. J lost 0 bases, V lost 9 bases, and 4 bases had no gene match.

The V call is TRBV7-9, the J call TRBJ1-4, with 7 bases matching TRBD1. V lost 5 bases and J lost 1; bases outside the gene matches: 10. Germline CDR1 SEHNR, CDR2 FQNEAQ (reference sequence). The CDR3 sequence is 17 residues long. In DNA, the CDR3 is TGTGCCAGCAGCGGAGTCCACAGGGACAGAACTAATGAAAAACTGTTTTTT. It specifies CASSGVHRDRTNEKLFF.

This clonotype was detected a few times. The J gene is TRBJ2-2, the V gene TRBV5-6, with D perhaps matching TRBD2 (6 bases). Germline-derived CDR1 and CDR2 are SGHDT and YYEEEE. The CDR3 extends over 15 amino acids. V was trimmed by 0 bases and J by 4 bases, leaving 10 bases between them. CDR3 coding DNA: TGTGCCAGCAGCTTGGCAATGGGAGGCACCGGGGAGCTGTTTTTT. Translating gives CASSLAMGGTGELFF. The full variable domain, with the rest looked up from reference TRBV5-6 and TRBJ2-2, is DAGVTQSPTHLIKTRGQQVTLRCSPKSGHDTVSWYQQALGQGPQFIFQYYEEEERQRGNFPDRFSGHQFPNYSSELNVNALLLGDSALYLCASSLAMGGTGELFFGEGSRLTVL.

This clonotype was counted a single time. This chain links TRBV4-1 with TRBJ1-1; TRBD1 matches 8 bases. CDR1 MGHRA and CDR2 YSYEKL come from the germline V gene. Trimming at V came to 4 bases and at J to 5 bases, leaving 9 bases not matched to a gene. The length of the CDR3 is 15 residues. The CDR3 here is CASSRLRTGKTEAFF. The CDR3 region has the DNA TGCGCCAGCAGCCGCTTACGGACAGGGAAGACTGAAGCTTTCTTT.

The rearrangement links TRBV29-1 to TRBJ1-1; the D is unclear. The CDR3 spans 13 residues. Trimming cost V 7 bases and J 2 bases, with 14 bases left between them. In germline, CDR1 is SQVTM, CDR2 ANQGSEA. The CDR3 here is CSGRGGSNTEAFF. The CDR3 region has the DNA TGCAGCGGTAGAGGAGGCTCCAACACTGAAGCTTTCTTT.

The J gene is TRBJ2-1, the V gene TRBV4-3; 9 positions match TRBD2. This CDR3 has 17 residues. J was trimmed by 4 bases and V by 0 bases; bases with no gene match: 7. Germline V lookup: CDR1 LGHNA, CDR2 YSLEER. This CDR3 is CASSQDLPSGGYNEQFF. DNA for the CDR3: TGCGCCAGCAGCCAAGATCTACCCAGCGGGGGGTACAATGAGCAGTTCTTC.

The chain carries TRBV9 and TRBJ1-1, with 7 positions matching TRBD1. With 3 bases clipped from V and 3 bases from J, the junction kept 5 bases outside the gene matches. The CDR3 contains 14 residues. CDR1 and CDR2 (germline): SGDLS, YYNGEE. The CDR3 region is CASSAQGLDTEAFF. As DNA, the CDR3 is TGTGCCAGCAGCGCACAGGGGTTGGACACTGAAGCTTTCTTT. The full variable domain, in which reference TRBV9 and TRBJ1-1 provide the parts outside the CDR3, is DSGVTQTPKHLITATGQRVTLRCSPRSGDLSVYWYQQSLDQGLQFLIQYYNGEERAKGNILERFSAQQFPDLHSELNLSSLELGDSALYFCASSAQGLDTEAFFGQGTRLTVV.

This clonotype was seen a single time. V and J are TRBV6-6 and TRBJ2-5; D tentatively reads TRBD1 or TRBD2 (6 bases each). Germline V CDR1 and CDR2: MNHNY, SVGAGI (reference sequence). V was cut by 1 base and J by 3 bases, with 9 bases left in between. The CDR3 is made up of 14 amino acids. The CDR3 coding sequence is TGTGCCAGCAGTTACTTAGGGGGGAAAGAGACCCAGTACTTC. This codes for CASSYLGGKETQYF.

This chain uses TRBV6-5 with TRBJ2-5, with a possible D match to TRBD1 (6 bases). Between the trimmed V and J ends, which lost 6 bases and 10 bases, there was a span of 18 bases. The CDR3 is made up of 13 amino acids. Germline CDR1 is MNHEY and CDR2 is SVGAGI. The CDR3 nucleotides are TGTGCCAGCAGCCCAAGACAGGACAAGGTCCAGTACTTC. Translated: CASSPRQDKVQYF.

The rearrangement joins TRBV2 to TRBJ2-1, with 12 nucleotides matching TRBD2. CDR1 and CDR2 (germline): SNHLY, FYNNEI. The CDR3 sequence is 19 residues long. J gave up 2 bases and V 1 base, and 9 bases lay outside the gene matches. The CDR3, as DNA: TGTGCCAGCAGTGAAGGACTAGCGGGAGTTCCCTCAACCTACAATGAGCAGTTCTTC. Residues: CASSEGLAGVPSTYNEQFF.

V gene TRBV3-1 combines with J gene TRBJ2-7, with 7 bases identical to TRBD2. V dropped 4 bases and J dropped 2; count of bases not matched to a gene: 5. Germline CDR1 is LGHDT and CDR2 is YNNKEL (reference sequence). The CDR3 loop spans 14 amino acids. CDR3 in amino acids: CASSPESGAYEQYF. DNA of the CDR3: TGTGCCAGCAGCCCAGAGAGCGGGGCCTACGAGCAGTACTTC.

This clonotype was observed a single time. The chain has TRBV7-9 and TRBJ2-7; TRBD2 matches 7 bases. CDR1 is SEHNR, CDR2 FQNEAQ, per germline (reference sequence). The CDR3 is made up of 17 amino acids. After removal of 0 bases from V and 0 bases from J, the junction contained 8 bases not matched to a gene. CDR3 sequence (DNA): TGTGCCAGCAGCTTAGCGCCACCTCGCGGGAGCTCCTACGAGCAGTACTTC. Amino acid sequence: CASSLAPPRGSSYEQYF.